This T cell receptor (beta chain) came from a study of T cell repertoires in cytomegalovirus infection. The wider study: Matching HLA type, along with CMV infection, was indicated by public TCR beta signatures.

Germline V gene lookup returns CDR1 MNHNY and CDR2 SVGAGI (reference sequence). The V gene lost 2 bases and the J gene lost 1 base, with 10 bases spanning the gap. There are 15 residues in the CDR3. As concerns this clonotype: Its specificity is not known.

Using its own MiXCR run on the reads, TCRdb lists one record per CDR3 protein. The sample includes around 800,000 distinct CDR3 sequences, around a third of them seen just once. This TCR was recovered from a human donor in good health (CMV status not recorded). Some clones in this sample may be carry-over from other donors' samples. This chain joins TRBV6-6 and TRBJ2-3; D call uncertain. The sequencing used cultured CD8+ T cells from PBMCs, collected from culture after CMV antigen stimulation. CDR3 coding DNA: TGTGCCAGCAGTTACGATCGGTCCCGCACAGATACGCAGTATTTT. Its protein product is CASSYDRSRTDTQYF.